The entry that follows covers one T cell receptor beta chain sequence. These data are taken from a study of blood T cell repertoires in COVID-19. Participants came from some 26 US areas, aged roughly 18 to 89 years. The CDR3 has 14 residues. J was trimmed by 6 bases and V by 5 bases; bases with no gene match: 6. The germline V gene encodes CDR1 ENHRY and CDR2 SYGVKD. Per the original data handling: It was from reference gene primer amplification that nucleated cell counts were estimated. Only in-frame clones appear in the TCRdb table, and some are missing; sequencing was by immunoSEQ multiplex PCR. V and J calls plus clone size are reproduced from that table; the DNA served to infer D and trimming. The table shows a few hundred thousand clones, with 70% to 90% occurring only once.

Sequenced material: PBMCs or T cells enriched from blood (not recorded which). The rearrangement joins TRBV10-3 to TRBJ2-1, with 8 bases fitting TRBD1. The clonotype was recovered from a woman in her 50s who had been exposed to COVID-19. The CDR3: CAISPGQVGNEQFF. Here the CDR3 DNA reads TGTGCCATCAGTCCGGGACAGGTTGGCAATGAGCAGTTCTTC.